This record looks at one TCR beta chain sequence and its context. This sample's time point: pretreatment peripheral blood. This CDR3 has 14 amino acids. The germline V gene encodes CDR1 SGHRS and CDR2 YFSETQ. The J segment lost 8 bases and the V segment lost 4 bases, leaving 10 bases of the junction unmatched. Each PCR had synthetic TCR analog templates added to it as a spike-in. The table came from immunoSEQ multiplex PCR; TCRdb's copy has only in-frame clones and leaves some out. The table records about 45,000 clones, roughly 90% of them present only once. The data are from a study of PD-L1 blockade in urothelial cancer. Overall study: Median blood clonality was around 0.08, with some 89,000 unique TCRs.

The sequence was obtained from a donor aged 40 or over with urothelial cancer. The chain links TRBV5-1 to TRBJ1-2; 8 bases agree with TRBD1. Sequenced material: PBMCs, taken around atezolizumab (anti-PD-L1) treatment. DNA of the CDR3: TGCGCCAGCAGCGGGGGGACAGGTCCGAGGGGCTACACCTTC. Its translation: CASSGGTGPRGYTF.